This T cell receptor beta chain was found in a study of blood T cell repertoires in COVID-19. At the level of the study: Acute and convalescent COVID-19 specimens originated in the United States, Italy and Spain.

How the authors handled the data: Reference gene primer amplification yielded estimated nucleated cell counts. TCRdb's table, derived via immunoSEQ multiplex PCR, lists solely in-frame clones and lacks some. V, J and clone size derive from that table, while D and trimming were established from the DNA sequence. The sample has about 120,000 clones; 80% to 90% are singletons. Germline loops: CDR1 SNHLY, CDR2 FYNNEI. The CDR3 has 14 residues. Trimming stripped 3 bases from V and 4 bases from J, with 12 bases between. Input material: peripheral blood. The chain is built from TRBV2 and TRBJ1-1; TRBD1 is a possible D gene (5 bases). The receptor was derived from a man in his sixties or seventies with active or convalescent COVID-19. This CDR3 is CASSEKMGGTEAFF. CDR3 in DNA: TGTGCCAGCAGTGAGAAGATGGGGGGCACTGAAGCTTTCTTT.